The rows below give T cell receptor beta chains drawn from one sample of a study of OX40 agonist ivuxolimab in advanced cancers. Repertoires were generated with immunoSEQ multiplex PCR, while TCRdb's copy carries only in-frame clones and drops some. Counted here are 99,000 or so clones, 94% occurring once; the ten biggest clones make up approximately 0.18%. The sample was CD4+ or CD8+ T cells sorted from blood, taken in a trial of the OX40 agonist ivuxolimab. These receptors came from an adult with an advanced solid tumor such as melanoma, head and neck, liver or kidney cancer. Both conserved end residues are part of each CDR3. The D gene is left open where the match is weak.

V: TRBV9; J: TRBJ1-4; D: NA; CDR3: CASSVGRVPANEKLFF
V: TRBV7-2; J: TRBJ2-2; D: TRBD2; CDR3: CASSLVFLAGTGELFF
V: TRBV2; J: TRBJ2-5; D: TRBD2; CDR3: CASSESVAGGRFQETQYF
V: TRBV4-3; J: TRBJ1-4; D: TRBD1; CDR3: CASSPTVTGDEKLFF
V: TRBV19; J: TRBJ2-6; D: TRBD1; CDR3: CASSIGTGYSGANVLTF
V: TRBV28; J: TRBJ2-5; D: TRBD1; CDR3: CASSLNPGGTGETQYF
V: TRBV18; J: TRBJ1-1; D: NA; CDR3: CASSPRDMNTEAFF
V: TRBV4-2; J: TRBJ1-3; D: NA; CDR3: CASRDGLRAGNTIYF
V: TRBV28; J: TRBJ1-5; D: NA; CDR3: CASSLPGFSNQPQHF
V: TRBV12-5; J: TRBJ1-2; D: TRBD1; CDR3: CASSLGQGDYGYTF
V: TRBV27; J: TRBJ2-7; D: NA; CDR3: CASSSVISYEQYF
V: TRBV10-3; J: TRBJ2-2; D: NA; CDR3: CAISIQGPTNTGELFF
V: TRBV4-2; J: TRBJ2-3; D: TRBD2; CDR3: CASSQQVAGLTDTQYF
V: TRBV10-3; J: TRBJ1-2; D: NA; CDR3: CAISDGYGYTF
V: TRBV30; J: TRBJ1-4; D: TRBD1; CDR3: CAWAGTGMRKLFF
V: TRBV18; J: TRBJ1-1; D: TRBD1; CDR3: CASSVDRGNTEAFF
V: TRBV5-4; J: TRBJ2-7; D: NA; CDR3: CASSPTSPVEAGREQYF
V: TRBV4-3; J: TRBJ2-1; D: TRBD1; CDR3: CASSQDSGRGFSAPNEQFF
V: TRBV5-1; J: TRBJ2-7; D: NA; CDR3: CASSPGAGTYEQYF
V: TRBV9; J: TRBJ2-7; D: TRBD2; CDR3: CASTRYASGAYEQYF
V: TRBV11-3; J: TRBJ2-7; D: TRBD2; CDR3: CASSYRTSGEQYF
V: TRBV2; J: TRBJ1-6; D: NA; CDR3: CASSEPREGSPLHF
V: TRBV9; J: TRBJ1-2; D: NA; CDR3: CASSASFMTGRYGYTF
V: TRBV7-3; J: TRBJ2-1; D: TRBD2; CDR3: CASSLGLAGGGYEQFF
V: TRBV21-1; J: TRBJ2-5; D: NA; CDR3: CASSVPGQGLNQETQYF